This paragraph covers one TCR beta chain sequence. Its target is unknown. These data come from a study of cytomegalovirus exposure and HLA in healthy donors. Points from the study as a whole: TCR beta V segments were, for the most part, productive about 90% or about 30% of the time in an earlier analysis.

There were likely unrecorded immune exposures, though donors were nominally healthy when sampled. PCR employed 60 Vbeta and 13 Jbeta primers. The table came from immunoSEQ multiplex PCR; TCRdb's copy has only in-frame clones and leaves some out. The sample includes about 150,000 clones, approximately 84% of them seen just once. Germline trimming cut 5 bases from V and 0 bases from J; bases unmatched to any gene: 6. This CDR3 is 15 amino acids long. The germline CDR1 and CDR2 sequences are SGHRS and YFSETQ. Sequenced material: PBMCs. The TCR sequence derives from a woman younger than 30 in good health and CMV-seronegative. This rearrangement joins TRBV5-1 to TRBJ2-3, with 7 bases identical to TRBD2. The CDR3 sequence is CASSGAGVSTDTQYF. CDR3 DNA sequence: TGCGCCAGCAGTGGGGCGGGGGTTAGCACAGATACGCAGTATTTT.